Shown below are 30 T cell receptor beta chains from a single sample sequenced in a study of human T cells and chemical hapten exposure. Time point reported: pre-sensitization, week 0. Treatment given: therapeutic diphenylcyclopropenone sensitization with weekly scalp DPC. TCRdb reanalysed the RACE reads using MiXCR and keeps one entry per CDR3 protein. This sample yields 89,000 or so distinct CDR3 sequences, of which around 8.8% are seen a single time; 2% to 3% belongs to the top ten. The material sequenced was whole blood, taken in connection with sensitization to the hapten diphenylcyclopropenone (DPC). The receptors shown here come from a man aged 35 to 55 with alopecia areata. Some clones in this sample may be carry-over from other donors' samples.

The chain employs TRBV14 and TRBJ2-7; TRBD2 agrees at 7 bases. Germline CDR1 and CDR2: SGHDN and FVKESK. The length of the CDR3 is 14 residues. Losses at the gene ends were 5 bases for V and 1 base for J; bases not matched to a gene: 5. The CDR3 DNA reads TGTGCCAGCAGCGGGACTACGGATTCCTACGAGCAGTACGTC. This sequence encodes CASSGTTDSYEQYV.

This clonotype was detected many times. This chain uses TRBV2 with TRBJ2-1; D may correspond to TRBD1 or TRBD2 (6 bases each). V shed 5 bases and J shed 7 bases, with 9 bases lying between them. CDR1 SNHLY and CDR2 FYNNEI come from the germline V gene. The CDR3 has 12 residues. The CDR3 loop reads CASSRGPNEQFF. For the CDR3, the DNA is TGTGCCAGCAGTCGGGGGCCTAATGAGCAGTTCTTC.

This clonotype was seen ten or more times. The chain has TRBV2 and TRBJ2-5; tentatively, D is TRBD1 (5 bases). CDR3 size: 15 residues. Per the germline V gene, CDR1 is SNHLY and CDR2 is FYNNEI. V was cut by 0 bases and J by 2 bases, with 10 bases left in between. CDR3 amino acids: CASSEAVGHQETQYF. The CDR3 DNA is TGTGCCAGCAGTGAAGCGGTGGGGCATCAAGAGACCCAGTACTTC.

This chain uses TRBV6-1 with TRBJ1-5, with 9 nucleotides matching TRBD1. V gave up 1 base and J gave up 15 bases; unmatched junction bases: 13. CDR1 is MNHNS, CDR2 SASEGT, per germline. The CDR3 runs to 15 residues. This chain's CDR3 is CASSEGTGEGIGRHF. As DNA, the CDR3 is TGTGCCAGCAGTGAAGGGACAGGGGAAGGTATTGGTCGGCATTTT.

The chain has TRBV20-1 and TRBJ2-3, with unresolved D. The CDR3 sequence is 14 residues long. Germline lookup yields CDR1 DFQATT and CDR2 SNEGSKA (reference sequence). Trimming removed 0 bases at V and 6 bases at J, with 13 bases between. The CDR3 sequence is CSARDPGGPDTQYF. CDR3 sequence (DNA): TGCAGTGCTAGAGATCCCGGCGGTCCGGATACGCAGTATTTT.

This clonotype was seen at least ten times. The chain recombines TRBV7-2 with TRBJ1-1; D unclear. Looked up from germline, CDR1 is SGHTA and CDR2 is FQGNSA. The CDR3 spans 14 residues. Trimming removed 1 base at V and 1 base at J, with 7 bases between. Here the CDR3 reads CASSLDRGNTEAFF. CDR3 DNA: TGTGCCAGCAGCTTAGACCGGGGGAACACTGAAGCTTTCTTT.

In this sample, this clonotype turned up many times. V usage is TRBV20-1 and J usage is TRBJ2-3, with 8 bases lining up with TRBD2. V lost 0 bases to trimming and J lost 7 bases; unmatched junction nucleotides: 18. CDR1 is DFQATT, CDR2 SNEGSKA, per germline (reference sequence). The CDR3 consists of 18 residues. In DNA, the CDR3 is TGCAGTGCTAGAGATATGGCTTGGCGGGAGGCCCTAATGAATACGCAGTATTTT. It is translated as CSARDMAWREALMNTQYF.

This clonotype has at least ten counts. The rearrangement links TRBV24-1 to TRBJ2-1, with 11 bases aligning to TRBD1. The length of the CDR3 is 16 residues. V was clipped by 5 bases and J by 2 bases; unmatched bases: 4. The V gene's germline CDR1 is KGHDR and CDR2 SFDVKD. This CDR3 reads CATSGGQGAAYNEQFF. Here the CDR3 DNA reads TGTGCCACCAGTGGTGGACAGGGGGCAGCCTACAATGAGCAGTTCTTC.

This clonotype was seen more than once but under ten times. CDR3 loop: CSAVDLNQPQHF. The CDR3 DNA sequence: TGCAGTGCTGTAGACCTAAATCAGCCCCAGCATTTT. The J gene is TRBJ1-5, the V gene TRBV20-1; D unresolved. Looked up from germline, CDR1 is DFQATT and CDR2 is SNEGSKA (reference sequence). The CDR3 spans 12 residues. The V end lost 5 bases, the J end lost 4 bases, and 9 bases lay between the germline ends.

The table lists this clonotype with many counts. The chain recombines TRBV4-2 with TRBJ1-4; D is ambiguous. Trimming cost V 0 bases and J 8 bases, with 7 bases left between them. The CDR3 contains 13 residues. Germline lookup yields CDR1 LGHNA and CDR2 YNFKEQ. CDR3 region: CASSQDTQEKLFF. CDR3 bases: TGTGCCAGCAGCCAAGATACCCAAGAAAAACTGTTTTTT.

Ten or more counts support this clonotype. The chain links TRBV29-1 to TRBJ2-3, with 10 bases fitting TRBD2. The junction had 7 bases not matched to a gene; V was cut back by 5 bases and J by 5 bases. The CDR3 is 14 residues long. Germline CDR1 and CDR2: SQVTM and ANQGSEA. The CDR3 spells CSVIAGGSGDTQYF. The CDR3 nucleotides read TGCAGCGTTATAGCGGGAGGATCTGGAGATACGCAGTATTTT.

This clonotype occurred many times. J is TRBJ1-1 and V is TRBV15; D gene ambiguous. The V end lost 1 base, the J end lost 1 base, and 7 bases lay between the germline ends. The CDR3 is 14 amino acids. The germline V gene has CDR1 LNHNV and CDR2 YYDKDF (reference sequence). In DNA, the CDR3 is TGTGCCACCAGCAGAGTCAGAGAGAACACTGAAGCTTTCTTT. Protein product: CATSRVRENTEAFF.

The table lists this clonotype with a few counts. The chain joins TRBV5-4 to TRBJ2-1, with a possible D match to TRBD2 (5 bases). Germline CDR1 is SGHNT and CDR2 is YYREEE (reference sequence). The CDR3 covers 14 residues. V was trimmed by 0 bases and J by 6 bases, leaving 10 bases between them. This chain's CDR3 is CASSLDSDSNEQFF. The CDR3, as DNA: TGTGCCAGCAGCTTGGATAGCGACTCCAATGAGCAGTTCTTC.

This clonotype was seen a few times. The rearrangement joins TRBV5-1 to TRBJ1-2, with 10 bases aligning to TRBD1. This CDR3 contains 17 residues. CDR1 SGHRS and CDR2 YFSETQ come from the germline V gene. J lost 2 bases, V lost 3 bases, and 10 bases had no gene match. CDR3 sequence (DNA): TGCGCCAGCAGCTCCGGGACAGGGGTGAAGGGAAACTATGGCTACACCTTC. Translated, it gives CASSSGTGVKGNYGYTF.

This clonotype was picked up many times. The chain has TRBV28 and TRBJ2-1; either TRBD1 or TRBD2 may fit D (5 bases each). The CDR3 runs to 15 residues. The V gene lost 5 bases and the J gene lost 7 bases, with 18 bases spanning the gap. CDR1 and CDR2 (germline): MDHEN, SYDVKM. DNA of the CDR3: TGTGCCAGCAGTGTCACAGGTAGCGAACAGAATGAGCAGTTCTTC. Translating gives CASSVTGSEQNEQFF. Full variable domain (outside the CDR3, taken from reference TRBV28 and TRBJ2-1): DVKVTQSSRYLVKRTGEKVFLECVQDMDHENMFWYRQDPGLGLRLIYFSYDVKMKEKGDIPEGYSVSREKKERFSLILESASTNQTSMYLCASSVTGSEQNEQFFGPGTRLTVL.

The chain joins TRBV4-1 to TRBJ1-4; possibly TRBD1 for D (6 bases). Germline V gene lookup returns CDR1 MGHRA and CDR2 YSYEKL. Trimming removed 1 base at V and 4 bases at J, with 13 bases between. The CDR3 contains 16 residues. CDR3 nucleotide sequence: TGCGCCAGCAGCCAAGCATTCGGACAGATTAATGAAAAACTGTTTTTT. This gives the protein CASSQAFGQINEKLFF.

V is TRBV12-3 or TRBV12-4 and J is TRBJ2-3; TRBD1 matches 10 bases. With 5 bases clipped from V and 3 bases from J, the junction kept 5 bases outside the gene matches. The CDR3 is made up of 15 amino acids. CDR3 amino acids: CASSRRDRGTDTQYF. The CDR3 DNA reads TGTGCCAGCAGTCGAAGGGACAGGGGTACAGATACGCAGTATTTT.

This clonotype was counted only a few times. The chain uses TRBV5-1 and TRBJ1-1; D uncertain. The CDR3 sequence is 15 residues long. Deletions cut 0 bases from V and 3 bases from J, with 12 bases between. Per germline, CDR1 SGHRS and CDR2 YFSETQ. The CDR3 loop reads CASSLAVGVDTEAFF. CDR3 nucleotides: TGCGCCAGCAGCTTGGCCGTGGGAGTTGACACTGAAGCTTTCTTT.

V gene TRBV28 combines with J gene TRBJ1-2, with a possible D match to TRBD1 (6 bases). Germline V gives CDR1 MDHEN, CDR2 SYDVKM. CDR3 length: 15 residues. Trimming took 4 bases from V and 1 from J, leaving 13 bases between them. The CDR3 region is CASSSRGGLNYGYTF. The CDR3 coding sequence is TGTGCCAGCAGTTCCAGGGGAGGACTTAACTATGGCTACACCTTC.

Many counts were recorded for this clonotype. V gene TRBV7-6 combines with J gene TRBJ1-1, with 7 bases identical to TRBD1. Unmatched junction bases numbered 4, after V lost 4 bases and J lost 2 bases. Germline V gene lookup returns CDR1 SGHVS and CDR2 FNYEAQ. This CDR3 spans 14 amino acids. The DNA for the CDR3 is TGTGCCAGCAGCTCCCGGGACAGAAACACTGAAGCTTTCTTT. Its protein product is CASSSRDRNTEAFF.

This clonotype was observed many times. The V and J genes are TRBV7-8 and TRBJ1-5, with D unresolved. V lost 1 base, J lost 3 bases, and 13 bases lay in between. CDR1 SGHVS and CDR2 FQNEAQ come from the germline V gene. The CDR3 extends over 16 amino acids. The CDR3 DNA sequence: TGTGCCAGCAGCTTAGAAGGCTCAGCCACCAATCAGCCCCAGCATTTT. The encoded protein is CASSLEGSATNQPQHF.

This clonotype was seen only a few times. DNA of the CDR3: TGTGCCAGTAGCGGGACAGGGTCTACTGGGGCCAACGTCCTGACTTTC. Its translation is CASSGTGSTGANVLTF. The V gene is TRBV19, the J gene TRBJ2-6; 9 positions agree with TRBD1. The germline V gene has CDR1 LNHDA and CDR2 SQIVND (reference sequence). This CDR3 is 16 amino acids long. V shed 6 bases, J shed 2 bases, and the junction held 5 bases outside the gene matches.

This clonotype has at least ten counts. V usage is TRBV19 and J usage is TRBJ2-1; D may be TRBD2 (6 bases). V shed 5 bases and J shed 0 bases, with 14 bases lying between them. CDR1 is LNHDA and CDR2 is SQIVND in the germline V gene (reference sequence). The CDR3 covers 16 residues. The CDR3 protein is CASSPTSPSSYNEQFF. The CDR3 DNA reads TGTGCCAGTAGTCCCACTAGCCCAAGCTCCTACAATGAGCAGTTCTTC.

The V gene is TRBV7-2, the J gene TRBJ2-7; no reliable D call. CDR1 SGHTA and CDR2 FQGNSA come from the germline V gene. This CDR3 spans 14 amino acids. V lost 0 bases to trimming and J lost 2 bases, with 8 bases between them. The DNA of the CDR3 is TGTGCCAGCAGCTTAGCCCTCTCAGCCTACGAGCAGTACTTC. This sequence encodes CASSLALSAYEQYF.

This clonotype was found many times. The CDR3 sequence is CASSPPTGNEQFF. CDR3 DNA sequence: TGTGCCAGCAGCCCACCGACGGGCAATGAGCAGTTCTTC. The rearrangement links TRBV7-9 to TRBJ2-1; no definite D call. The CDR3 extends over 13 amino acids. The germline CDR1 and CDR2 sequences are SEHNR and FQNEAQ (reference sequence). Trimming removed 5 bases from V and 6 bases from J, with 11 bases in between.

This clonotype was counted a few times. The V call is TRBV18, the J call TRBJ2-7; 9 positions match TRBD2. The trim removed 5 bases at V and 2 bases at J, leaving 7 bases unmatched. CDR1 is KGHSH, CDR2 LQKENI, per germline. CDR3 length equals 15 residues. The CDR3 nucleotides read TGTGCCAGCTCATACGAGGCGGGAGGGCCCTACGAGCAGTACTTC. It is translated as CASSYEAGGPYEQYF.

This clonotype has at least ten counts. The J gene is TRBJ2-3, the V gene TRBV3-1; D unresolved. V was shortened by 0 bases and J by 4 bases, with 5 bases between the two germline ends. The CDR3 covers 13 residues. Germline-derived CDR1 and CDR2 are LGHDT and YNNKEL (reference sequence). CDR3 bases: TGTGCCAGCAGCCAAGAACGGGCAGATACGCAGTATTTT. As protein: CASSQERADTQYF.

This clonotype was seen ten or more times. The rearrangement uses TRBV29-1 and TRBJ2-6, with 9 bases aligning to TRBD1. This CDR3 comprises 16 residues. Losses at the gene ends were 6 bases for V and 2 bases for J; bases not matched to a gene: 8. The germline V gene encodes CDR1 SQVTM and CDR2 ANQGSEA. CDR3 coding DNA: TGCAGCGTCACCCGACAGGGGGAAACTGGGGCCAACGTCCTGACTTTC. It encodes CSVTRQGETGANVLTF. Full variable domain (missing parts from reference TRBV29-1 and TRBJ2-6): SAVISQKPSRDICQRGTSLTIQCQVDSQVTMMFWYRQQPGQSLTLIATANQGSEATYESGFVIDKFPISRPNLTFSTLTVSNMSPEDSSIYLCSVTRQGETGANVLTFGAGSRLTVL.

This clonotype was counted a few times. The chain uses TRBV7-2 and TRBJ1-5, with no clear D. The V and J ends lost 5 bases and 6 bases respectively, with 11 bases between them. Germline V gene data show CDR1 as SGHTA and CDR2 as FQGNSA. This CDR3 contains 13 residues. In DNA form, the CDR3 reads TGTGCCAGCAGCCCTCAGGAACGTCAGCCCCAGCATTTT. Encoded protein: CASSPQERQPQHF.

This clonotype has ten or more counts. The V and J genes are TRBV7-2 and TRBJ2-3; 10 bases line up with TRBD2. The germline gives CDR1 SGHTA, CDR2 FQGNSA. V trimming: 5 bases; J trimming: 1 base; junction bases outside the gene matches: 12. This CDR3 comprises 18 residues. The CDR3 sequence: CASSERGTSALGTDTQYF. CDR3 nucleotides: TGTGCCAGCAGCGAACGGGGGACTAGCGCTTTGGGCACAGATACGCAGTATTTT.